This entry lists 22 T cell receptor beta chains sequenced from one sample in a study of cytomegalovirus exposure and HLA in healthy donors. PCR amplification relied on 60 Vbeta primers (plus 13 Jbeta primers). The repertoire was sequenced with immunoSEQ multiplex PCR; TCRdb's copy has only in-frame clones and lacks some. The sample yields about 280,000 clones, over 85% seen once. The sample comprised PBMCs. The receptors come from a woman aged 18-29 years in good health and CMV-seronegative.

This clone has only one observation. The CDR3 does not close with the conserved phenylalanine or tryptophan, likely indicating a read error. The rearrangement joins TRBV27 to TRBJ1-2; a possible D gene is TRBD1 (5 bases). The germline V gene has CDR1 MNHEY and CDR2 SMNVEV (reference sequence). The CDR3 sequence is 14 residues long. The V and J ends lost 2 bases and 6 bases respectively, with 13 bases between them. The CDR3 bases are TGTGCCAGCAGTTTAAGAAGGGGATTTGATGGCTACACCCTC. Translated, it gives CASSLRRGFDGYTL.

V and J are TRBV5-4 and TRBJ2-3, with D maybe TRBD2 (6 bases). Trimming shortened V by 7 bases and J by 1 base, and 16 bases separated the two germline ends. The CDR3 runs 15 residues. The germline V gene has CDR1 SGHNT and CDR2 YYREEE (reference sequence). CDR3 amino acids: CASYDRASGTDTQYF. Here the CDR3 DNA reads TGTGCCAGCTATGACCGGGCTAGCGGCACAGATACGCAGTATTTT.

The V and J genes are TRBV10-1 and TRBJ2-3; 7 bases agree with TRBD2. The ends lost 4 bases at V and 4 bases at J; junction bases unmatched: 5. The germline V gene has CDR1 WNHNN and CDR2 SYGVQD (reference sequence). The CDR3 extends over 14 amino acids. The DNA for the CDR3 is TGCGCCAGCAGTGGATTAGCGGGTGCAGATACGCAGTATTTT. It specifies CASSGLAGADTQYF.

This chain links TRBV5-1 with TRBJ2-5, with D tentatively TRBD1 (5 bases). The germline gives CDR1 SGHRS, CDR2 YFSETQ. Trimming shortened V by 1 base and J by 3 bases, and 10 bases separated the two germline ends. The CDR3 has 14 amino acids. CDR3 region: CASSLKGREETQYF. The CDR3 region has the DNA TGCGCCAGCAGCTTGAAAGGCAGGGAAGAGACCCAGTACTTC. The full variable domain, its missing parts supplied by reference TRBV5-1 and TRBJ2-5, is KAGVTQTPRYLIKTRGQQVTLSCSPISGHRSVSWYQQTPGQGLQFLFEYFSETQRNKGNFPGRFSGRQFSNSRSEMNVSTLELGDSALYLCASSLKGREETQYFGPGTRLLVL.

The chain carries TRBV10-1 and TRBJ2-2; TRBD1 agrees at 7 bases. After removal of 3 bases from V and 6 bases from J, the junction contained 4 bases not matched to a gene. CDR1 is WNHNN, CDR2 SYGVQD, per germline (reference sequence). This CDR3 has 14 amino acids. Written as DNA, the CDR3 is TGCGCCAGCAGTGACCATACAGGGGCCGGGGAGCTGTTTTTT. Translation gives CASSDHTGAGELFF.

The chain employs TRBV2 and TRBJ2-4; D perhaps matches TRBD1 (6 bases). Trimming pared 7 bases from V and 3 bases from J, leaving 13 bases between. CDR3 size: 14 residues. CDR1 is SNHLY, CDR2 FYNNEI, per germline. CDR3 in DNA: TGTGCCAGCATAGAGAGAGGGGGCAAAAACATTCAGTACTTC. Its translation is CASIERGGKNIQYF.

In its sample, this clone was seen once. The V call is TRBV6-5, the J call TRBJ2-1; D may be TRBD2 (6 bases). The V gene's germline CDR1 is MNHEY and CDR2 SVGAGI. This CDR3 has 13 amino acids. Trimming took 6 bases from V and 4 from J, leaving 10 bases between them. The CDR3 sequence is CASRTSGYNEQFF. CDR3 bases: TGTGCCAGCAGGACTAGTGGTTACAATGAGCAGTTCTTC.

V and J are TRBV7-3 and TRBJ2-1, with 8 bases fitting TRBD2. From germline, CDR1 is SGHTA and CDR2 FQGTGA. The ends lost 5 bases at V and 5 bases at J; junction bases unmatched: 5. The CDR3 totals 14 residues. In DNA form, the CDR3 reads TGTGCCAGCAGCCCGGGACTAGGTAACAATGAGCAGTTCTTC. Translating gives CASSPGLGNNEQFF.

The CDR3 region has the DNA TGTGCCAGCAGCCCTCGGGGGGACGCCTACAATGAGCAGTTCTTC. It translates to CASSPRGDAYNEQFF. This chain links TRBV13 with TRBJ2-1; 7 bases line up with TRBD2. V dropped 5 bases and J dropped 2; count of bases not matched to a gene: 6. Germline CDR1 and CDR2: PRHDT and FYEKMQ (reference sequence). The CDR3 is made up of 15 amino acids.

V is TRBV7-3 and J is TRBJ2-7; weak D call: TRBD2 (5 bases). This CDR3 contains 15 residues. Per germline, CDR1 SGHTA and CDR2 FQGTGA. V shed 1 base and J shed 2 bases, with 12 bases lying between them. This CDR3 reads CASSLRALAAYEQYF. The CDR3 DNA reads as TGTGCCAGCAGCTTAAGGGCCCTAGCTGCCTACGAGCAGTACTTC.

The chain carries TRBV2 and TRBJ1-1; TRBD1 might be the D (5 bases). V was cut by 5 bases and J by 1 base, with 14 bases left in between. CDR1 and CDR2 from the germline V gene are SNHLY and FYNNEI. The CDR3 loop spans 15 amino acids. Here the CDR3 reads CASSPQGIRNTEAFF. For the CDR3, the DNA is TGTGCCAGCAGTCCCCAGGGTATTAGGAACACTGAAGCTTTCTTT.

The chain uses TRBV25-1 and TRBJ1-1; a weak D match, TRBD1 (6 bases). With 7 bases removed from V and 1 base from J, the gap between germline ends came to 10 bases. The CDR3 extends over 13 amino acids. Germline lookup yields CDR1 MGHDK and CDR2 SYGVNS. Here the CDR3 reads CASMGGGNTEAFF. CDR3 sequence (DNA): TGTGCCAGCATGGGAGGGGGGAACACTGAAGCTTTCTTT.

This clone came up a few times. The chain combines TRBV2 with TRBJ2-1; 9 bases agree with TRBD1. The germline V gene encodes CDR1 SNHLY and CDR2 FYNNEI. CDR3 length equals 15 residues. The V segment lost 6 bases and the J segment 5 bases; nucleotides outside the gene matches: 8. The CDR3 DNA reads TGTGCCAGCAGCTTAACCGGACAGGGGCACAATGAGCAGTTCTTC. It translates to CASSLTGQGHNEQFF.

This sequence joins TRBV6-4 and TRBJ2-3, with D possibly being TRBD1 (6 bases). The CDR3 runs 15 residues. CDR1 and CDR2 from the germline V gene are MRHNA and SNTAGT. V was clipped by 6 bases and J by 0 bases, with 13 bases between them. CDR3 amino acids: CASSEEQGSTDTQYF. DNA for the CDR3: TGTGCCAGCAGCGAAGAGCAGGGGAGCACAGATACGCAGTATTTT.

The CDR3 loop is CASSLYFTGELFF. DNA of the CDR3: TGCGCCAGCAGTCTCTACTTCACCGGGGAGCTGTTTTTT. The gene calls are TRBV4-1 and TRBJ2-2; D is undetermined. CDR1 and CDR2 from the germline V gene are MGHRA and YSYEKL. CDR3 length equals 13 residues. V lost 6 bases, J lost 4 bases, and 9 bases lay in between.

This clone was counted a few times. J is TRBJ1-5 and V is TRBV6-4; D is ambiguous. Germline-derived CDR1 and CDR2 are MRHNA and SNTAGT. Between the trimmed V and J ends, which lost 6 bases and 3 bases, there was a span of 15 bases. This CDR3 is built from 15 residues. The CDR3 nucleotides are TGTGCCAGCAGGCCCTCGGAGGGCTCCAATCAGCCCCAGCATTTT. Translated: CASRPSEGSNQPQHF.

For the CDR3, the DNA is TGCGCCAGCAGCCAACGGCCTCGAGAGCTAGCGGACCAAGAGACCCAGTACTTC. Translation gives CASSQRPRELADQETQYF. V usage is TRBV4-1 and J usage is TRBJ2-5; 7 positions agree with TRBD2. CDR3 size: 18 residues. J was trimmed by 0 bases and V by 2 bases; bases with no gene match: 12. Germline CDR1 MGHRA, CDR2 YSYEKL.

This clone was detected once. The genes are TRBV5-4 and TRBJ2-1; TRBD1 might be the D (5 bases). There are 16 residues in the CDR3. CDR1 SGHNT and CDR2 YYREEE come from the germline V gene (reference sequence). Trimming removed 1 base from V and 3 bases from J, with 14 bases in between. The CDR3 DNA reads TGTGCCAGCAGCTTGTTCCCCCGTGGACACTACAATGAGCAGTTCTTC. It yields the protein CASSLFPRGHYNEQFF.

The chain combines TRBV9 with TRBJ2-2; D gene ambiguous. The CDR3 runs 14 residues. Germline V lookup: CDR1 SGDLS, CDR2 YYNGEE. Trimming removed 4 bases at V and 4 bases at J, with 11 bases between. The CDR3 bases are TGTGCCAGCAGCCCCTTAACAGTCACCGGGGAGCTGTTTTTT. It encodes CASSPLTVTGELFF.

The chain recombines TRBV6-5 with TRBJ1-6; D unresolved. This CDR3 is 16 amino acids long. Looked up from germline, CDR1 is MNHEY and CDR2 is SVGAGI. V was pared by 0 bases and J by 8 bases, with 14 bases between. The CDR3 region is CASSYSRGFFDSPLHF. The DNA of the CDR3 is TGTGCCAGCAGTTACTCGAGAGGGTTCTTTGATTCACCCCTCCACTTT.

This clone has only one observation. CDR3 loop: CASSPPTGEKLFF. As DNA, the CDR3 is TGTGCCAGCTCACCCCCCACAGGAGAAAAACTGTTTTTT. The rearrangement joins TRBV18 to TRBJ1-4; D is perhaps TRBD1 (5 bases). CDR3 length: 13 amino acids. V was pared by 3 bases and J by 8 bases, with 10 bases between. The germline V gene has CDR1 KGHSH and CDR2 LQKENI.

This chain joins TRBV21-1 and TRBJ2-3; the DNA was not compared with TRBD1, the D call given in the table. TRBV21-1 is annotated as a pseudogene. CDR3 length equals 15 residues. CDR3 DNA: TGTGCCAGCGGAAGGCTCAGGATTAGCACAGATACGCAGTATTTT. It codes for CASGRLRISTDTQYF.